The 5 T cell receptor beta chains in this list originate from one sample, sequenced in a study of blood T cell repertoires in COVID-19. TCRdb keeps only in-frame clones here, not all; method: immunoSEQ multiplex PCR. The data hold 150,000 to 170,000 clones, with about 90% observed a single time. Material for sequencing was peripheral blood. These receptors were taken from a man between 50 and 59 years old with acute or convalescent COVID-19.

The chain carries TRBV28 and TRBJ2-3; TRBD2 is a possible D gene (7 bases). V was clipped by 11 bases and J by 2 bases, with 20 bases between them. There are 15 residues in the CDR3. CDR1 and CDR2 (germline): MDHEN, SYDVKM. The DNA for the CDR3 is TGTGCCGGAGGCAAGGGGGGGGCACCCACAGATACGCAGTATTTT. Translation: CAGGKGGAPTDTQYF.

The rearrangement links TRBV2 to TRBJ1-4, with D unresolved. The CDR3 has 13 amino acids. Trimming took 8 bases from V and 8 from J, leaving 15 bases between them. Germline CDR1 SNHLY, CDR2 FYNNEI. For the CDR3, the DNA is TGTGCCAGCCGAGACGACGGAGCAGAAAAACTGTTTTTT. Translating gives CASRDDGAEKLFF. Supplemented by reference TRBV2 and TRBJ1-4, the full variable domain reads EPEVTQTPSHQVTQMGQEVILRCVPISNHLYFYWYRQILGQKVEFLVSFYNNEISEKSEIFDDQFSVERPDGSNFTLKIRSTKLEDSAMYFCASRDDGAEKLFFGSGTQLSVL.

The chain has TRBV6-2 or TRBV6-3 and TRBJ2-7; D gene uncertain. V was pared by 5 bases and J by 3 bases, with 2 bases between. Looked up from germline, CDR1 is MNHEY and CDR2 is SVGEGT. The CDR3 runs to 10 residues. This CDR3 is CASSHYEQYF. CDR3 DNA sequence: TGTGCCAGCAGTCACTACGAGCAGTACTTC.

CDR3 in DNA: TGTGCCAGCAGTTTAGGGCTGGGCACAGATACGCAGTATTTT. This translates into CASSLGLGTDTQYF. The rearrangement joins TRBV28 to TRBJ2-3; D unclear. The germline V gene has CDR1 MDHEN and CDR2 SYDVKM. The V end was cut by 2 bases, the J end by 1 base, with 7 bases between. This CDR3 is built from 14 residues.

The chain links TRBV7-2 to TRBJ2-7; 10 bases match TRBD2. CDR1 SGHTA and CDR2 FQGNSA come from the germline V gene. Trimming at V came to 5 bases and at J to 7 bases, leaving 8 bases not matched to a gene. This CDR3 is built from 14 residues. The CDR3 region is CASSQSGRAREQYF. The CDR3 nucleotides read TGTGCCAGCAGCCAAAGCGGGAGGGCCCGGGAGCAGTACTTC. Combining the CDR3 with reference TRBV7-2 and TRBJ2-7 gives the whole variable domain GAGVSQSPSNKVTEKGKDVELRCDPISGHTALYWYRQSLGQGLEFLIYFQGNSAPDKSGLPSDRFSAERTGGSVSTLTIQRTQQEDSAVYLCASSQSGRAREQYFGPGTRLTVT.